Below, one T cell receptor (beta chain) is given with its context. With 60 Vbeta and 13 Jbeta primers, the PCR was carried out. Assay: immunoSEQ multiplex PCR; the TCRdb copy retains only in-frame clones and omits some. The sample has over 200,000 clones; about 89% are singletons. This sample was included in a study of cytomegalovirus exposure and HLA in healthy donors. This clonotype was sampled from a woman aged 18-30 years in good health and CMV-seronegative. The specimen sequenced was PBMCs.

CDR3 bases: TGTGCCAGCAGCTGGGGGACTCTGAGCTACAATGAGCAGTTCTTC. Encoded protein: CASSWGTLSYNEQFF. The chain combines TRBV5-5 with TRBJ2-1; D possibly corresponds to TRBD2 (6 bases). Between the trimmed V and J ends, which lost 3 bases and 3 bases, there was a span of 13 bases. From germline, CDR1 is SGHKS and CDR2 YYEKEE (reference sequence). CDR3 length: 15 residues.